One and the same sample provided the 7 T cell receptor beta chains below, sequenced in a study of blood T cells in healthy people across ages. A J-beta primer mix and a sample-barcoded 5' primer were used in a second PCR of about 6 to 12 cycles. TCRdb re-derived calls from the 5' RACE reads in MiXCR, one entry per CDR3 protein. The data show more than 650,000 distinct CDR3 sequences, 53% seen once. Material: blood. The source is a man older than 75 in good health.

This clonotype showed up just a few times. V gene TRBV7-9 combines with J gene TRBJ1-2, with a tentative D call TRBD1 (6 bases). The CDR3 loop spans 16 amino acids. Germline V CDR1 and CDR2: SEHNR, FQNEAQ (reference sequence). Trimming left V 4 bases short and J 8 bases short, with 23 bases between. CDR3: CASSSRGDTYREGYTF. For the CDR3, the DNA is TGTGCCAGCAGCTCAAGGGGGGACACCTACCGAGAAGGCTACACCTTC.

This clonotype has just a few counts. The chain carries TRBV5-5 and TRBJ1-2; D call uncertain. The CDR3 length is 15 residues. Germline CDR1 and CDR2: SGHKS and YYEKEE (reference sequence). Trimming stripped 3 bases from V and 3 bases from J, with 15 bases between. The CDR3 DNA sequence: TGTGCCAGCAGCTGGCAGGTTGGGGTTGACTATGGCTACACCTTC. It specifies CASSWQVGVDYGYTF. The entire variable domain, with the rest obtained from reference TRBV5-5 and TRBJ1-2, is as follows: DAGVTQSPTHLIKTRGQQVTLRCSPISGHKSVSWYQQVLGQGPQFIFQYYEKEERGRGNFPDRFSARQFPNYSSELNVNALLLGDSALYLCASSWQVGVDYGYTFGSGTRLTVV.

The J gene is TRBJ2-5, the V gene TRBV9, with 11 bases identical to TRBD2. Germline V gives CDR1 SGDLS, CDR2 YYNGEE. The V segment lost 4 bases and the J segment 4 bases; nucleotides outside the gene matches: 9. This CDR3 region has 16 residues. CDR3 protein: CASSPTSGRPLETQYF. The CDR3 DNA reads TGTGCCAGCAGCCCCACTAGCGGGAGACCTTTAGAGACCCAGTACTTC.

The chain links TRBV7-3 to TRBJ2-2; 8 bases map to TRBD1. CDR1 is SGHTA and CDR2 is FQGTGA in the germline V gene. The J segment lost 0 bases and the V segment lost 5 bases, leaving 5 bases of the junction unmatched. The CDR3 extends over 16 amino acids. The CDR3 region has the DNA TGTGCCAGCAGCGCCTGGACAGGGTCGAACACCGGGGAGCTGTTTTTT. Amino acid sequence: CASSAWTGSNTGELFF.

V and J are TRBV18 and TRBJ2-7; D may be TRBD1 (6 bases). The CDR3 sequence is 14 residues long. V was clipped by 3 bases and J by 2 bases, with 11 bases between them. The germline V gene encodes CDR1 KGHSH and CDR2 LQKENI. The CDR3 bases are TGTGCCAGCTCACCTATTGACAGGACCTACGAGCAGTACTTC. This translates into CASSPIDRTYEQYF.

The CDR3 bases are TGCAGTGGTGGGGGCCCGAACACTGAAGCTTTCTTT. It yields the protein CSGGGPNTEAFF. This chain joins TRBV20-1 and TRBJ1-1, with D tentatively TRBD1 (6 bases). Germline V gene sequence: CDR1 DFQATT, CDR2 SNEGSKA (reference sequence). CDR3 length: 12 amino acids. Trimming took off 7 bases at V and 1 base at J, with 10 bases between the two ends.

The V gene is TRBV7-3, the J gene TRBJ2-1, with TRBD2 matching 9 bases. The CDR3 length is 15 residues. Germline CDR1 reads SGHTA; CDR2 reads FQGTGA. Trimming at V came to 5 bases and at J to 8 bases, leaving 10 bases not matched to a gene. CDR3 sequence: CASSPGTSYSDEQFF. The CDR3, as DNA: TGTGCCAGCAGCCCAGGGACTAGCTATTCCGATGAGCAGTTCTTC.